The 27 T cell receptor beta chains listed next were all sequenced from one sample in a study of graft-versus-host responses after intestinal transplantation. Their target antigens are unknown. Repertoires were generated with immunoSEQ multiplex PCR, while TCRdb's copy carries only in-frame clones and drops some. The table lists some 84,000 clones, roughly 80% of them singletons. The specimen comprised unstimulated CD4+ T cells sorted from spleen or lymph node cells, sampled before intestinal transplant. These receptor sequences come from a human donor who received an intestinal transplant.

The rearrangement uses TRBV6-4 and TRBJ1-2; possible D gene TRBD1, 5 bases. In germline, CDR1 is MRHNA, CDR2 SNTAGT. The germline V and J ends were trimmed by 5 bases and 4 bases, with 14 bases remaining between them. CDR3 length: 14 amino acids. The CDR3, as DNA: TGTGCCAGCAGTTCGCAGGGAAAGGGCTATGGCTACACCTTC. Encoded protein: CASSSQGKGYGYTF.

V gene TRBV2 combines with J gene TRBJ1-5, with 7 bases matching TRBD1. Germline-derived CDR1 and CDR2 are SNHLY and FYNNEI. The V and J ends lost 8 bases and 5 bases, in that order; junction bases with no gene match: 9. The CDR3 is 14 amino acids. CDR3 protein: CASGFRTGDQPQHF. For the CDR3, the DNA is TGTGCCAGCGGCTTCCGGACAGGAGATCAGCCCCAGCATTTT.

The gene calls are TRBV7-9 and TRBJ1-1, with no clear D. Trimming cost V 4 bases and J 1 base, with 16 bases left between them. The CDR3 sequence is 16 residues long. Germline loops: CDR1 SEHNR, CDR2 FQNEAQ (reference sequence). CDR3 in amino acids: CASSSLPTEENTEAFF. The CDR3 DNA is TGTGCCAGCAGCTCTTTACCTACGGAGGAGAACACTGAAGCTTTCTTT.

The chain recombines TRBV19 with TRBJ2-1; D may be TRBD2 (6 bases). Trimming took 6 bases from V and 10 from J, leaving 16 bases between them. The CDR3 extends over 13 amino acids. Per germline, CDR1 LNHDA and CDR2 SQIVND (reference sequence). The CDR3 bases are TGTGCCAGTAGGCCCACCGGGAGCGGGGAGCAGTTCTTC. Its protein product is CASRPTGSGEQFF.

The CDR3 spells CASSEAPTGSYGYTF. CDR3 coding DNA: TGTGCCAGCAGTGAAGCCCCGACAGGGAGCTATGGCTACACCTTC. This chain uses TRBV2 with TRBJ1-2; 7 bases are shared with TRBD1. Germline-derived CDR1 and CDR2 are SNHLY and FYNNEI. The CDR3 is 15 residues long. V shed 0 bases, J shed 4 bases, and the junction held 5 bases outside the gene matches. Complete variable domain (other parts from reference TRBV2 and TRBJ1-2): EPEVTQTPSHQVTQMGQEVILRCVPISNHLYFYWYRQILGQKVEFLVSFYNNEISEKSEIFDDQFSVERPDGSNFTLKIRSTKLEDSAMYFCASSEAPTGSYGYTFGSGTRLTVV.

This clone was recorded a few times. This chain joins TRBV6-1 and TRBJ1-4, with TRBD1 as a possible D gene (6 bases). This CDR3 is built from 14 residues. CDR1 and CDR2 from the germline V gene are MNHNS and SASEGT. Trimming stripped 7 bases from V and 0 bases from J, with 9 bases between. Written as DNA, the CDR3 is TGTGCCAGCATGACAGGCTCAACTAATGAAAAACTGTTTTTT. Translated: CASMTGSTNEKLFF.

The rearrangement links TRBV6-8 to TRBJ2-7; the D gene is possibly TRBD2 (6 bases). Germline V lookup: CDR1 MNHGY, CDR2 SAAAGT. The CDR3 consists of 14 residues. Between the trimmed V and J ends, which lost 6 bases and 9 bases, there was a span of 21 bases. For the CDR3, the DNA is TGTGCCAGCAGCCCCTGCCGGGACTCCTCCACGCAGTACTTC. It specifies CASSPCRDSSTQYF.

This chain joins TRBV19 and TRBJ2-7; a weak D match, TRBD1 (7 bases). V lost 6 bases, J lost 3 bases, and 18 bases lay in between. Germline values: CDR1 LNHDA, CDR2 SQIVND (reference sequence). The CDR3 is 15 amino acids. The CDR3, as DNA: TGTGCCAGTAGGGCTGGAGGGGGCTACCTCTACGAGCAGTACTTC. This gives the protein CASRAGGGYLYEQYF.

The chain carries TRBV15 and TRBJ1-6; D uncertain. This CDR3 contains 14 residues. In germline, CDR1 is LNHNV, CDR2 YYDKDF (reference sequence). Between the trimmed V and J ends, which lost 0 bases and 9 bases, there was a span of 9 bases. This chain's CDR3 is CATSRDGGGSPLHF. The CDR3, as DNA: TGTGCCACCAGCAGAGATGGAGGTGGTTCACCCCTCCACTTT.

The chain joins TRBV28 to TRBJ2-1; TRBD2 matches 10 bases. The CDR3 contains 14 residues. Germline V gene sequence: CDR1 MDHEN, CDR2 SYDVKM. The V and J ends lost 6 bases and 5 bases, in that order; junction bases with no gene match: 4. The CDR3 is CASSPAGGNNEQFF. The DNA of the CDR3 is TGTGCCAGCAGCCCAGCGGGAGGGAACAATGAGCAGTTCTTC.

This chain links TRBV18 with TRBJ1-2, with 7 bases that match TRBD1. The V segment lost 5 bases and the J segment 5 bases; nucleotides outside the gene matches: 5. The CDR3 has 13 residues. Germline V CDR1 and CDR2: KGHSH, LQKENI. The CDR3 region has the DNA TGTGCCAGCTCATCGGGACAGACGTATGGCTACACCTTC. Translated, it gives CASSSGQTYGYTF.

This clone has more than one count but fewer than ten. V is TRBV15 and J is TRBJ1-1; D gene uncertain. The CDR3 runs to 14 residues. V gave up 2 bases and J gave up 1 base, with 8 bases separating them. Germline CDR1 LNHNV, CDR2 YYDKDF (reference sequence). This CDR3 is CATSRTRGNTEAFF. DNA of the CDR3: TGTGCCACCAGCAGAACCCGGGGGAACACTGAAGCTTTCTTT.

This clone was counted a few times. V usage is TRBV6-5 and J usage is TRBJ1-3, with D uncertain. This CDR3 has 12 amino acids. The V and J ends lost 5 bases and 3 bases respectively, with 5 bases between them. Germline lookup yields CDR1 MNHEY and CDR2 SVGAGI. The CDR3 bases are TGTGCCAGCAGTGGGAGTGGAAACACCATATATTTT. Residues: CASSGSGNTIYF.

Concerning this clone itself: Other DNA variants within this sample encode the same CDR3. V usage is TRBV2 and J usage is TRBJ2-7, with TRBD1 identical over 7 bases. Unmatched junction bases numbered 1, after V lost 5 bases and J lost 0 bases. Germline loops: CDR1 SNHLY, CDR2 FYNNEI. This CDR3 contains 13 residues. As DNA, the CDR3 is TGTGCCAGCAGTAGGGACAGCTCCTACGAGCAGTACTTC. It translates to CASSRDSSYEQYF. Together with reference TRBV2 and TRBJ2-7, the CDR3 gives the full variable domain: EPEVTQTPSHQVTQMGQEVILRCVPISNHLYFYWYRQILGQKVEFLVSFYNNEISEKSEIFDDQFSVERPDGSNFTLKIRSTKLEDSAMYFCASSRDSSYEQYFGPGTRLTVT.

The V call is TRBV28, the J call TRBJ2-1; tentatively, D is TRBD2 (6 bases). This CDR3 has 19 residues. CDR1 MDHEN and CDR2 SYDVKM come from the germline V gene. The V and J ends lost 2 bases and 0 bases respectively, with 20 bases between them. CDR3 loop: CASSLHRGRAGSSYNEQFF. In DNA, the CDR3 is TGTGCCAGCAGTTTACACAGAGGAAGGGCGGGGAGCTCCTACAATGAGCAGTTCTTC. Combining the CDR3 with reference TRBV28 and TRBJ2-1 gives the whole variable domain DVKVTQSSRYLVKRTGEKVFLECVQDMDHENMFWYRQDPGLGLRLIYFSYDVKMKEKGDIPEGYSVSREKKERFSLILESASTNQTSMYLCASSLHRGRAGSSYNEQFFGPGTRLTVL.

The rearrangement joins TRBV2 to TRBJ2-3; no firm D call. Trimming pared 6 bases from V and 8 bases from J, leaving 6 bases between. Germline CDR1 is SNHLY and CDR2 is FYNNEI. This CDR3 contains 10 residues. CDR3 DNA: TGTGCCAGCAGGCTAGGTACGCAGTATTTT. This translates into CASRLGTQYF.

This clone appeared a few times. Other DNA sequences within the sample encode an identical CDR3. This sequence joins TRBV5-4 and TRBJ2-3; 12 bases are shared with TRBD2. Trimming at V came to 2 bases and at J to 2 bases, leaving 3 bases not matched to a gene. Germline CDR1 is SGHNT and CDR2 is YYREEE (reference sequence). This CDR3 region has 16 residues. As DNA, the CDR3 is TGTGCCAGCAGCTTAAGACTAGCGGGGGTCACAGATACGCAGTATTTT. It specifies CASSLRLAGVTDTQYF.

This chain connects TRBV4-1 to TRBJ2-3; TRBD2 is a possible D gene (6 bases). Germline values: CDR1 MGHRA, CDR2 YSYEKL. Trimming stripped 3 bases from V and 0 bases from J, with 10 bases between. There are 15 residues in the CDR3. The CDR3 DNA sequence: TGCGCCAGCAGCCATGGGGCGGGGAGCACAGATACGCAGTATTTT. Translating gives CASSHGAGSTDTQYF.

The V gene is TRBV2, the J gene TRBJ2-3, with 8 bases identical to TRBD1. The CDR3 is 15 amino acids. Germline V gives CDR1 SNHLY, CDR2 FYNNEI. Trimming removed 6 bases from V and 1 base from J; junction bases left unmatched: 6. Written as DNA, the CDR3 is TGTGCCAGCAGGCCCGACAGGGGAGGCACAGATACGCAGTATTTT. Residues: CASRPDRGGTDTQYF.

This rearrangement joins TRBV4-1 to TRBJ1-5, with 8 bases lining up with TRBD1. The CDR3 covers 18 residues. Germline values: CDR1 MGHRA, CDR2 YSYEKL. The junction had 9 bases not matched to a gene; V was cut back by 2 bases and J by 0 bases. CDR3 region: CASSQRDRFGYSNQPQHF. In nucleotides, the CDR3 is TGCGCCAGCAGCCAACGGGACAGGTTCGGTTATAGCAATCAGCCCCAGCATTTT.

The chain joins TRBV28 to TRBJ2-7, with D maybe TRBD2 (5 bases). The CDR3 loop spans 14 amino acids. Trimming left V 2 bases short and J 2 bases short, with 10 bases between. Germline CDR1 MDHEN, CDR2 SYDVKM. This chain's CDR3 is CASSLRRGTYEQYF. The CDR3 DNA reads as TGTGCCAGCAGTTTAAGAAGAGGGACCTACGAGCAGTACTTC.

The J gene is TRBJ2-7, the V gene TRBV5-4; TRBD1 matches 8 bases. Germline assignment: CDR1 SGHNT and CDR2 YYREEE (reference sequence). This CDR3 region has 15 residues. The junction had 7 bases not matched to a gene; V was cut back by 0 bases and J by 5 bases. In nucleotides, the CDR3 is TGTGCCAGCAGCTTGGGCGGACAGGGTAACGACGAGCAGTACTTC. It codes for CASSLGGQGNDEQYF.

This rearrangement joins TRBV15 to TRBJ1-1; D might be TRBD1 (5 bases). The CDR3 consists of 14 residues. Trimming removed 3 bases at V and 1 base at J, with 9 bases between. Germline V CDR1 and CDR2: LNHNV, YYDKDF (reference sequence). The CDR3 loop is CATSSDSPNTEAFF. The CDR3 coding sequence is TGTGCCACCAGCAGTGACAGCCCGAACACTGAAGCTTTCTTT.

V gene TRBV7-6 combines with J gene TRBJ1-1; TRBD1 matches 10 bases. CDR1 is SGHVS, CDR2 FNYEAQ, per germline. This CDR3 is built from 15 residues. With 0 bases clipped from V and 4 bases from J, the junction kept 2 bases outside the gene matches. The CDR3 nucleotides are TGTGCCAGCAGCTTAGCCCGGACAGGGGGCACTGAAGCTTTCTTT. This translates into CASSLARTGGTEAFF.

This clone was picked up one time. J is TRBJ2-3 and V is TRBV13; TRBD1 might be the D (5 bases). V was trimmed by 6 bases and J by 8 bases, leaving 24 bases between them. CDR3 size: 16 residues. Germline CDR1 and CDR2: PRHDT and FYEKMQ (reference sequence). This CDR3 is CASSLRTSSHRSTQYF. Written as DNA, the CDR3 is TGTGCCAGCAGTCTTCGGACCTCATCTCACAGGAGTACGCAGTATTTT.

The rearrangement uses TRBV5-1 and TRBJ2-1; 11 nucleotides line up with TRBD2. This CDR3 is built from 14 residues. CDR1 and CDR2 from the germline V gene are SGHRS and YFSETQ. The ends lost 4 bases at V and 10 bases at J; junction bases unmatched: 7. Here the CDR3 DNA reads TGCGCCAGCAGCGAGACTAGCGGGACCAGCGAGCAGTTCTTC. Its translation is CASSETSGTSEQFF.

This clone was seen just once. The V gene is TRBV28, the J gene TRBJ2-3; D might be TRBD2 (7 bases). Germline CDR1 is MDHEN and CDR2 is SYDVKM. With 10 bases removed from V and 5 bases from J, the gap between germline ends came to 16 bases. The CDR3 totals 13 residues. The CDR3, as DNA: TGTGCCACCTGGACTAGGGGGGTAGATACGCAGTATTTT. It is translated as CATWTRGVDTQYF.